This T cell receptor (beta chain) came from a study of T cell responses to AZD1222 COVID-19 vaccine. Study-level background: Second doses that came at about 4 or about 12 weeks were put together.

Details on this clone: The antigen remains unidentified.

The study, taken as a whole, reports: As reported, nearly half of all spike-specific TCRs target variant regions that are unmutated.

Germline CDR1 KGHSH, CDR2 LQKENI. V shed 3 bases and J shed 1 base, with 17 bases lying between them. This CDR3 spans 17 amino acids. TCRdb's copy holds only in-frame clones and misses some; the assay was immunoSEQ multiplex PCR. Altogether roughly 160,000 clones are present, 90% to 95% being singletons, with the ten largest covering around 0.96%. The genes are TRBV18 and TRBJ2-3; D remains ambiguous. The material sequenced was peripheral blood, taken on day 0 of AZD1222 vaccination. The origin of this receptor is an adult in good health. The DNA of the CDR3 is TGTGCCAGCTCACCCGACTGGGCAGGCTCTGGCACAGATACGCAGTATTTT. Amino acids: CASSPDWAGSGTDTQYF. The full variable domain, rest sourced from reference TRBV18 and TRBJ2-3, is NAGVMQNPRHLVRRRGQEARLRCSPMKGHSHVYWYRQLPEEGLKFMVYLQKENIIDESGMPKERFSAEFPKEGPSILRIQQVVRGDSAAYFCASSPDWAGSGTDTQYFGPGTRLTVL.